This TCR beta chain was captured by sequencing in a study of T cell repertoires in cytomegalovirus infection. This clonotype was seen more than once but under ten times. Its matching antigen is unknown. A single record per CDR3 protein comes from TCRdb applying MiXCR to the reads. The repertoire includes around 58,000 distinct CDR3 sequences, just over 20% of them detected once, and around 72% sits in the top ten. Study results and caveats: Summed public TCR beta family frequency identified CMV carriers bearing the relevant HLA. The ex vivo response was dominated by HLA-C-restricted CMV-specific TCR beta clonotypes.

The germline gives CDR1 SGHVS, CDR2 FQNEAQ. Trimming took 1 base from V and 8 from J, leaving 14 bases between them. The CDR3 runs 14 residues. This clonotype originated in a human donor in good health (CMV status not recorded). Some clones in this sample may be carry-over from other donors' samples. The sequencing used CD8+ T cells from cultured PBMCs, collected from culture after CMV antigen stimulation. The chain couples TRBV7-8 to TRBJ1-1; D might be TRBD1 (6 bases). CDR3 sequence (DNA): TGTGCCAGCAGCTTAGAGGGGGGGGGGTTGGAAGCTTTCTTT. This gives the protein CASSLEGGGLEAFF. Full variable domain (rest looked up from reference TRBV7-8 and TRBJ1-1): GAGVSQSPRYKVAKRGQDVALRCDPISGHVSLFWYQQALGQGPEFLTYFQNEAQLDKSGLPSDRFFAERPEGSVSTLKIQRTQQEDSAVYLCASSLEGGGLEAFFGQGTRLTVV.